These 11 T cell receptor beta chains share one sample of origin, sequenced in a study of identical twins. TCRdb itself ran the 5' RACE reads through MiXCR, one entry per CDR3 protein. This sample has hundreds of thousands of distinct CDR3 sequences, with 8.5% to 9.5% found just once. These records were also assigned to another study, of yellow fever vaccine responses in identical twins.

Sequencing was performed on PBMCs. These receptors came from a woman younger than 35 in good health.

This clonotype occurred many times. The genes are TRBV3-1 and TRBJ1-1; D not resolved. Looked up from germline, CDR1 is LGHDT and CDR2 is YNNKEL (reference sequence). The germline V and J ends were trimmed by 2 bases and 7 bases, with 8 bases remaining between them. The CDR3 is 12 residues long. The CDR3 loop reads CASSQIRLEAFF. CDR3 DNA sequence: TGTGCCAGCAGCCAAATAAGGCTTGAAGCTTTCTTT.

Notes on this clonotype: Just one base apart from a much larger clone, this may be a read error. The rearrangement links TRBV6-2 or TRBV6-3 to TRBJ2-7; possible D gene TRBD2, 6 bases. The V gene lost 7 bases and the J gene lost 12 bases, with 25 bases spanning the gap. The CDR3 sequence is 14 residues long. Germline V lookup: CDR1 MNHEY, CDR2 SVGEGT. The CDR3 sequence: CASIDTDGAGRPYF. CDR3 nucleotides: TGTGCCAGCATCGACACTGACGGGGCAGGGAGGCCGTACTTC.

This clonotype was detected only a few times. This chain connects TRBV6-1 to TRBJ2-3; 10 bases are a match to TRBD2. J gave up 1 base and V 6 bases, and 4 bases lay outside the gene matches. This CDR3 comprises 15 residues. Germline V gives CDR1 MNHNS, CDR2 SASEGT. CDR3 sequence: CASRVAGGGTDTQYF. CDR3 in DNA: TGTGCCAGCAGGGTAGCGGGAGGCGGCACAGATACGCAGTATTTT.

This clonotype was seen only a few times. The V gene is TRBV4-1, the J gene TRBJ2-3, with a tentative D call TRBD1 (7 bases). This CDR3 region has 17 residues. V was shortened by 0 bases and J by 0 bases, with 13 bases between the two germline ends. The germline V gene encodes CDR1 MGHRA and CDR2 YSYEKL. The CDR3 region is CASSQDPTGTSTDTQYF. CDR3 DNA sequence: TGCGCCAGCAGCCAAGACCCGACAGGGACTAGCACAGATACGCAGTATTTT.

This clonotype has more than one count but fewer than ten. This chain connects TRBV6-2 or TRBV6-3 to TRBJ2-7; the match to TRBD2 covers 8 bases. J lost 2 bases, V lost 2 bases, and 8 bases had no gene match. The CDR3 extends over 16 amino acids. From germline, CDR1 is MNHEY and CDR2 SVGEGT. The CDR3 loop is CASSYGFAGGPYEQYF. CDR3 bases: TGTGCCAGCAGTTACGGTTTTGCGGGGGGCCCCTACGAGCAGTACTTC.

This clonotype has a handful of counts. The chain carries TRBV5-1 and TRBJ2-7; 10 bases fit TRBD1. CDR3 length: 13 residues. V trimming: 4 bases; J trimming: 3 bases; junction bases outside the gene matches: 1. CDR1 is SGHRS and CDR2 is YFSETQ in the germline V gene. CDR3 region: CASSGTGDYEQYF. The CDR3 region has the DNA TGCGCCAGCAGCGGGACAGGGGACTACGAGCAGTACTTC.

There are many counts of this clonotype. The gene calls are TRBV3-1 and TRBJ2-7; 10 nucleotides line up with TRBD2. Germline values: CDR1 LGHDT, CDR2 YNNKEL (reference sequence). The CDR3 is 17 residues long. The J segment lost 5 bases and the V segment lost 0 bases, leaving 10 bases of the junction unmatched. CDR3: CASSQDSLGLAVDEQYF. CDR3 bases: TGTGCCAGCAGCCAAGATTCTTTAGGACTAGCGGTCGACGAGCAGTACTTC.

This clonotype came up a few times. The chain couples TRBV7-9 to TRBJ2-1; D is uncertain. Germline assignment: CDR1 SEHNR and CDR2 FQNEAQ (reference sequence). The CDR3 contains 12 residues. Trimming took off 4 bases at V and 7 bases at J, with 8 bases between the two ends. The CDR3 DNA reads TGTGCCAGCAGCTCTGAAAGGAATGAGCAGTTCTTC. This sequence encodes CASSSERNEQFF.

The chain links TRBV11-2 to TRBJ2-7, with D maybe TRBD2 (7 bases). The V gene lost 2 bases and the J gene lost 7 bases, with 30 bases spanning the gap. The CDR3 covers 19 residues. The germline V gene encodes CDR1 SGHAT and CDR2 FQNNGV. CDR3 region: CASSLLSSSRGAYPREQYF. DNA of the CDR3: TGTGCCAGCAGCTTATTATCTTCCTCTCGGGGGGCTTATCCGCGGGAGCAGTACTTC. The entire variable domain, with the rest obtained from reference TRBV11-2 and TRBJ2-7, is as follows: EAGVAQSPRYKIIEKRQSVAFWCNPISGHATLYWYQQILGQGPKLLIQFQNNGVVDDSQLPKDRFSAERLKGVDSTLKIQPAKLEDSAVYLCASSLLSSSRGAYPREQYFGPGTRLTVT.

The sample holds a few counts of this clonotype. The chain recombines TRBV3-1 with TRBJ2-5; D may be TRBD2 (7 bases). CDR1 LGHDT and CDR2 YNNKEL come from the germline V gene (reference sequence). The CDR3 runs to 17 residues. The V end was cut by 4 bases, the J end by 2 bases, with 20 bases between. The CDR3 nucleotides are TGTGCCAGCAGCCGGGAAAGGGGAGGGACACTTCAAGAGACCCAGTACTTC. It is translated as CASSRERGGTLQETQYF.

This clonotype was counted ten times or more. The chain links TRBV2 to TRBJ1-2; D might be TRBD1 (6 bases). The V and J ends lost 10 bases and 0 bases respectively, with 15 bases between them. The CDR3 runs to 14 residues. Looked up from germline, CDR1 is SNHLY and CDR2 is FYNNEI. The CDR3, as DNA: TGTGCCACCCGTGGAGGGGACACTAACTATGGCTACACCTTC. Amino acid sequence: CATRGGDTNYGYTF.